The 4 T cell receptor beta chains in this list originate from one sample, sequenced in a study of T cells in Graves' hyperthyroidism and ophthalmopathy. Regions amplified from RNA transcripts were the TCR beta CDR3 regions. With the HTBI primer set, the TCR CDR3 went through a first round of RT-PCR. TCRdb redid the calling of the multiplex PCR reads with MiXCR, one entry per CDR3 protein. The sample carries some 600,000 distinct CDR3 sequences, approximately 13% recorded once. Source material: blood. These receptor sequences come from a woman in her twenties or thirties with Graves' hyperthyroidism that later progressed to Graves' ophthalmopathy.

This clonotype came up a few times. The CDR3 here is CSVGTAEYYEQYF. In DNA, the CDR3 is TGCAGCGTAGGGACAGCCGAATATTACGAGCAGTACTTC. This chain connects TRBV29-1 to TRBJ2-7; 7 bases fit TRBD1. From germline, CDR1 is SQVTM and CDR2 ANQGSEA. The CDR3 contains 13 residues. Trimming took 6 bases from V and 4 from J; bases not matched to a gene: 9.

This clonotype was picked up many times. V gene TRBV30 combines with J gene TRBJ1-1; TRBD1 matches 9 bases. CDR1 is GTSNPN and CDR2 is SVGIG in the germline V gene (reference sequence). The trim removed 1 base at V and 5 bases at J, leaving 11 bases unmatched. CDR3 length: 16 amino acids. The CDR3 region is CAWSEGTGREGTEAFF. Written as DNA, the CDR3 is TGTGCCTGGAGTGAGGGGACAGGGAGAGAGGGGACTGAAGCTTTCTTT.

The table lists this clonotype with many counts. The chain couples TRBV12-3 or TRBV12-4 to TRBJ2-4, with 9 bases matching TRBD2. The trim removed 6 bases at V and 2 bases at J, leaving 2 bases unmatched. CDR3 length equals 14 residues. The CDR3 loop reads CASRTSGSKNIQYF. The CDR3, as DNA: TGTGCCAGCAGGACTAGCGGCTCCAAAAACATTCAGTACTTC.

This chain joins TRBV15 and TRBJ2-3, with 8 nucleotides matching TRBD2. Germline V gene lookup returns CDR1 LNHNV and CDR2 YYDKDF (reference sequence). CDR3 length equals 18 residues. With V trimmed by 3 bases and J by 4 bases, 15 bases remained unmatched. CDR3 nucleotide sequence: TGTGCCACCAGCAGTGGGGCAGCGGGAGATTTTTGGGCAGATACGCAGTATTTT. Protein product: CATSSGAAGDFWADTQYF.